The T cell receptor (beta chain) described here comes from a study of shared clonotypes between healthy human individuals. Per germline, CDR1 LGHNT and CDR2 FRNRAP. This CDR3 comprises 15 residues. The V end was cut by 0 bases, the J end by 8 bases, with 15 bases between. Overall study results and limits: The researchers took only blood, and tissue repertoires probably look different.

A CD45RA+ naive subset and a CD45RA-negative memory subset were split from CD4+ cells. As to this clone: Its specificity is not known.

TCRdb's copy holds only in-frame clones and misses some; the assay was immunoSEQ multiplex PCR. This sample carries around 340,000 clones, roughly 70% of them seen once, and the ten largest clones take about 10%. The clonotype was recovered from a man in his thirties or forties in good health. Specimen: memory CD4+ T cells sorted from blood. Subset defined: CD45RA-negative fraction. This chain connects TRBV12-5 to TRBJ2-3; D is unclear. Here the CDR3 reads CASGLVGASLATQYF. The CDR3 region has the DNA TGTGCTAGTGGTTTGGTAGGAGCGAGTCTGGCTACGCAGTATTTT.